The TCR beta chain under discussion was sequenced for a study of CD8 T cell repertoires and HIV-1 epitope variants. TCRdb keeps only in-frame clones here, not all; method: immunoSEQ multiplex PCR. The table shows 4,000 to 6,000 clones, with less than 75% occurring only once. A remark on this clone: The target antigen is unknown.

The V gene lost 5 bases and the J gene lost 4 bases, with 17 bases spanning the gap. The CDR3 totals 15 residues. Germline CDR1 is MDHEN and CDR2 is SYDVKM. The genes are TRBV28 and TRBJ1-2; weak D call: TRBD1 (6 bases). Specimen: cultured CD8+ T cells derived from PBMCs. The sequence was obtained from a male donor with HIV. The CDR3 region is CASSPPLDSAYGYTF. The CDR3 nucleotides read TGTGCCAGCAGTCCACCCTTGGACAGTGCCTATGGCTACACCTTC.